A single sample gave rise to the 2 T cell receptor beta chains below, sequenced in a study of blood T cell repertoires in COVID-19. Using immunoSEQ multiplex PCR, the repertoire was profiled, and TCRdb retains in-frame clones only, with some absent. The sample holds roughly 6,600 clones; 80% to 90% are singletons and the top ten take more than 7%. Sequencing was done on a sample of peripheral blood. These receptor sequences come from a human donor in a cohort sampled during active COVID-19. The donor label of this sample is uncertain.

The chain is built from TRBV2 and TRBJ2-2; 12 bases map to TRBD2. CDR1 SNHLY and CDR2 FYNNEI come from the germline V gene. V shed 4 bases and J 7 bases; nucleotides not matched to a gene: 7. The length of the CDR3 is 16 residues. The CDR3 DNA follows: TGTGCCAGCAGTGGACTAGCGGGAGTCCGGCACGGGGAGCTGTTTTTT. As protein: CASSGLAGVRHGELFF. Complete variable domain (other parts from reference TRBV2 and TRBJ2-2): EPEVTQTPSHQVTQMGQEVILRCVPISNHLYFYWYRQILGQKVEFLVSFYNNEISEKSEIFDDQFSVERPDGSNFTLKIRSTKLEDSAMYFCASSGLAGVRHGELFFGEGSRLTVL.

The V gene is TRBV30, the J gene TRBJ1-2, with D unresolved. The germline V and J ends were trimmed by 2 bases and 5 bases, with 6 bases remaining between them. Germline V gene lookup returns CDR1 GTSNPN and CDR2 SVGIG (reference sequence). The CDR3 length is 11 residues. CDR3 loop: CAWSLSYGYTF. CDR3 DNA: TGTGCCTGGAGTTTGTCATATGGCTACACCTTC. The complete variable domain, with remaining parts taken from reference TRBV30 and TRBJ1-2, reads SQTIHQWPATLVQPVGSPLSLECTVEGTSNPNLYWYRQAAGRGLQLLFYSVGIGQISSEVPQNLSASRPQDRQFILSSKKLLLSDSGFYLCAWSLSYGYTFGSGTRLTVV.